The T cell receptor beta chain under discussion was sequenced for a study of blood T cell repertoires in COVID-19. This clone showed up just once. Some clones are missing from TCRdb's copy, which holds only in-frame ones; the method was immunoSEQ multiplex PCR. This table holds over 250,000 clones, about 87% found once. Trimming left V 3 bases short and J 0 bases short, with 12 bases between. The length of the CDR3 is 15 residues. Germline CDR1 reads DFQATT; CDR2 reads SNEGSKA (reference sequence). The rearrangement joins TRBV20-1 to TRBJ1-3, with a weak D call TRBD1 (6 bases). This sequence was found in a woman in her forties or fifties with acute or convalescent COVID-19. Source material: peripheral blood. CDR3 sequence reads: CSASRTASSGNTIYF. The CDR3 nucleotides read TGCAGTGCTAGTCGGACAGCTAGCTCTGGAAACACCATATATTTT.